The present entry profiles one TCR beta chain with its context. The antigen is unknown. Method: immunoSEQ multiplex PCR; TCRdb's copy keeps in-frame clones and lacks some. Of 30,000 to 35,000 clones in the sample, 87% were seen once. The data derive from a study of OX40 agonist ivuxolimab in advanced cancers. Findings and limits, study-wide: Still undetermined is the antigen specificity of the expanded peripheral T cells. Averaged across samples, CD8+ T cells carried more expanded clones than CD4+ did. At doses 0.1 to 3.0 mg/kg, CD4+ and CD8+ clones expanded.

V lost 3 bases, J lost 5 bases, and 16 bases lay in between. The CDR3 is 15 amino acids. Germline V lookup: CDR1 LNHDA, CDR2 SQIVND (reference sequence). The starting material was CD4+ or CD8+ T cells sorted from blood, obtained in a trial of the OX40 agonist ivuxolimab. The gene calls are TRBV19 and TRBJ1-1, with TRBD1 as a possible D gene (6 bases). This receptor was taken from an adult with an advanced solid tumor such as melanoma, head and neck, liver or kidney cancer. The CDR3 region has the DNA TGTGCCAGTAGTATTCAAGCCAGGGGCTTGACTGAAGCTTTCTTT. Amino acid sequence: CASSIQARGLTEAFF.